Listed here is a single TCR beta chain. What it recognizes is unknown. These data come from a study of lymphopenia after photon versus proton radiotherapy. Study results and caveats: Relative stability marked proton patients; photon patients lost diversity and naive cells. Larger post-nadir TCR diversity loss correlated inversely with survival in deceased patients.

TCRdb's table, derived via immunoSEQ multiplex PCR, lists solely in-frame clones and lacks some. The repertoire holds over 50,000 clones, around 85% seen once, with 2% to 3% in the top ten. The germline V gene has CDR1 SEHNR and CDR2 FQNEAQ (reference sequence). The ends were cut back, 0 bases at V and 8 bases at J, with 7 bases in the middle. The CDR3 consists of 12 residues. The V call is TRBV7-9, the J call TRBJ1-1, with D unclear. The TCR comes from a man in his forties or fifties with gastric cancer. The material was peripheral blood, obtained from a patient treated with photon-based radiotherapy. The CDR3, as DNA: TGTGCCAGCAGCTTAGCGTTAGGAGAAGCTTTCTTT. Protein sequence: CASSLALGEAFF. Complete variable domain (other parts from reference TRBV7-9 and TRBJ1-1): DTGVSQNPRHKITKRGQNVTFRCDPISEHNRLYWYRQTLGQGPEFLTYFQNEAQLEKSRLLSDRFSAERPKGSFSTLEIQRTEQGDSAMYLCASSLALGEAFFGQGTRLTVV.